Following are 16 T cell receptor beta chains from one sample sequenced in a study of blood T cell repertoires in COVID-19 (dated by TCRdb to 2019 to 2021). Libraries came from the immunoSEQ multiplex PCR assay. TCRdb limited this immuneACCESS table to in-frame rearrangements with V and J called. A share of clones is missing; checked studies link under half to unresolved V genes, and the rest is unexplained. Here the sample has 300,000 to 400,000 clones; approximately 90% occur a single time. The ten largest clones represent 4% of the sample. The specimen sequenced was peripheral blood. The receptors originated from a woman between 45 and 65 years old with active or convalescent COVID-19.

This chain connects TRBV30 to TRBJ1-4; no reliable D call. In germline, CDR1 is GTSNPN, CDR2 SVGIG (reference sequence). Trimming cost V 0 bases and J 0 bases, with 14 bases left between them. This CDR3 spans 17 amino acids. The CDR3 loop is CAWSVPLTSTTNEKLFF. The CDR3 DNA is TGTGCCTGGAGTGTACCTTTGACATCTACAACTAATGAAAAACTGTTTTTT.

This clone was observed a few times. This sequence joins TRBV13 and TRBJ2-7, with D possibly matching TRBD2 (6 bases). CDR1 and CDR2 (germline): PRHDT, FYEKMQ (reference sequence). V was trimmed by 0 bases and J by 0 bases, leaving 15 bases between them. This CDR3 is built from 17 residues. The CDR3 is CASSLGLGRGLSYEQYF. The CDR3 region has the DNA TGTGCCAGCAGCTTAGGCCTGGGGCGGGGACTCTCCTACGAGCAGTACTTC.

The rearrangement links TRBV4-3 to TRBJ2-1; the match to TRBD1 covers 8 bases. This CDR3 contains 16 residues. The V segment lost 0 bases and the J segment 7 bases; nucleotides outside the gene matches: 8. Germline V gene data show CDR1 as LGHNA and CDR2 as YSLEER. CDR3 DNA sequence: TGCGCCAGCAGCCAAGATCTAGGGACAGGCAGGAATGAGCAGTTCTTC. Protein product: CASSQDLGTGRNEQFF.

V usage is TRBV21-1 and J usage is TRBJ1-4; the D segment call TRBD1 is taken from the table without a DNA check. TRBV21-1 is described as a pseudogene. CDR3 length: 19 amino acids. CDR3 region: CASSKVVQALDATNEKLFF. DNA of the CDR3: TGTGCCAGCAGCAAAGTGGTCCAGGCTCTTGACGCAACTAATGAAAAACTGTTTTTT.

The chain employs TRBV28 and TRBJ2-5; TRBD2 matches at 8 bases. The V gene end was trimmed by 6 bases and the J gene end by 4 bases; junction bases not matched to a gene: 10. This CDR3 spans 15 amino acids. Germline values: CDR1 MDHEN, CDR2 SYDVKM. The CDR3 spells CASRVASGSGETQYF. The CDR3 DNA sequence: TGTGCCAGCAGGGTGGCCAGCGGGAGTGGAGAGACCCAGTACTTC.

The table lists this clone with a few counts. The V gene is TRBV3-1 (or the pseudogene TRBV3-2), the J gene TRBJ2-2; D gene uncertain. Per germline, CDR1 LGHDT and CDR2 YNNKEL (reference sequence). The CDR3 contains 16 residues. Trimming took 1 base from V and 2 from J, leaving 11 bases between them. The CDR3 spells CASSQGILGNTGELFF. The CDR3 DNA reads TGTGCCAGCAGCCAAGGAATATTGGGCAACACCGGGGAGCTGTTTTTT.

The chain's CDR3 is CASSSLAGGNNEQFF. The CDR3 bases are TGTGCCAGCAGCTCACTAGCGGGTGGGAACAATGAGCAGTTCTTC. The chain combines TRBV6-2 or TRBV6-3 with TRBJ2-1, with 9 bases identical to TRBD2. The CDR3 extends over 15 amino acids. Germline CDR1 and CDR2: MNHEY and SVGEGT. V lost 6 bases to trimming and J lost 5 bases; unmatched junction nucleotides: 8.

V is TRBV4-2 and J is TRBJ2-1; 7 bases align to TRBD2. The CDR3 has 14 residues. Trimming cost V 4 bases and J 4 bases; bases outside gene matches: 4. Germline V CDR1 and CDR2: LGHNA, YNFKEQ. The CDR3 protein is CASSPGGEYNEQFF. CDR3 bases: TGTGCCAGCAGCCCGGGGGGAGAATACAATGAGCAGTTCTTC.

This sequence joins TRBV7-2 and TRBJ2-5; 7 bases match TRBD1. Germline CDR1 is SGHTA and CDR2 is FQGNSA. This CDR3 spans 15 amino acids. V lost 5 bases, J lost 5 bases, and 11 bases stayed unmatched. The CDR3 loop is CASSPKQGIEETQYF. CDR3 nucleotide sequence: TGTGCCAGCAGCCCAAAACAGGGGATTGAGGAGACCCAGTACTTC.

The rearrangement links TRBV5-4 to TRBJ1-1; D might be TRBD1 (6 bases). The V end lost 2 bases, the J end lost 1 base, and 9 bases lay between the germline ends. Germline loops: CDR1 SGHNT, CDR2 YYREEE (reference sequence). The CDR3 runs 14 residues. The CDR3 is CASSFLGGNTEAFF. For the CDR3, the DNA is TGTGCCAGCAGCTTTCTAGGGGGGAACACTGAAGCTTTCTTT.

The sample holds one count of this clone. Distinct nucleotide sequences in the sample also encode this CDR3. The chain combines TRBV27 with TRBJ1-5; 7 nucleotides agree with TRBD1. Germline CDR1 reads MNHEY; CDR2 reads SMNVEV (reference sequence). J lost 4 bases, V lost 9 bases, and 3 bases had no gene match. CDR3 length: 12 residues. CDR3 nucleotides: TGTGCCAGTACGACAGGGAATCAGCCCCAGCATTTT. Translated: CASTTGNQPQHF.

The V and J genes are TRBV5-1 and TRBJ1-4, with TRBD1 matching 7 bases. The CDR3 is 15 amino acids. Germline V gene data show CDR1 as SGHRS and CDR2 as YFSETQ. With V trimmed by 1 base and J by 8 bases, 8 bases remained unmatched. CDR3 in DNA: TGCGCCAGCAGCTTGTCCGGCAGGGGGGACGAAAAACTGTTTTTT. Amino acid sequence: CASSLSGRGDEKLFF.

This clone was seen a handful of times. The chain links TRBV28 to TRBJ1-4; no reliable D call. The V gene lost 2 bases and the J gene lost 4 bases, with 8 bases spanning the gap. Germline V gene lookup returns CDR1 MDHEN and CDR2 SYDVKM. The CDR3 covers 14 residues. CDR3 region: CASSLGTINEKLFF. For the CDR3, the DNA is TGTGCCAGCAGTTTAGGCACCATTAATGAAAAACTGTTTTTT.

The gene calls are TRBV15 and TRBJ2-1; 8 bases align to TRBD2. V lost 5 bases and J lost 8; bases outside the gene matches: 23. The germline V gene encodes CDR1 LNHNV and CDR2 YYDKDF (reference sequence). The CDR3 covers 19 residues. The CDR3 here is CATSARGRVWREEDDEQFF. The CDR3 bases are TGTGCCACCAGCGCCAGGGGCCGGGTCTGGCGGGAGGAGGACGATGAGCAGTTCTTC.

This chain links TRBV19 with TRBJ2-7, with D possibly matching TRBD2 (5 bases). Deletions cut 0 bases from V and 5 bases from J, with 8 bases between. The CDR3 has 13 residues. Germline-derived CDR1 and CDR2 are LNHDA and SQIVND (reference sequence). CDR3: CASSIDRADEQYF. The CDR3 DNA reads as TGTGCCAGTAGTATAGATCGAGCGGACGAGCAGTACTTC.

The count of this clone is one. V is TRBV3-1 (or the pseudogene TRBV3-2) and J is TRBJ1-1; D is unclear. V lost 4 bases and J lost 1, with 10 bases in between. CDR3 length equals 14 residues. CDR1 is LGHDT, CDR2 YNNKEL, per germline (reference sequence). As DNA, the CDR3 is TGTGCCAGCAGCCCAGTACAGAAGAACACTGAAGCTTTCTTT. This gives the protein CASSPVQKNTEAFF.